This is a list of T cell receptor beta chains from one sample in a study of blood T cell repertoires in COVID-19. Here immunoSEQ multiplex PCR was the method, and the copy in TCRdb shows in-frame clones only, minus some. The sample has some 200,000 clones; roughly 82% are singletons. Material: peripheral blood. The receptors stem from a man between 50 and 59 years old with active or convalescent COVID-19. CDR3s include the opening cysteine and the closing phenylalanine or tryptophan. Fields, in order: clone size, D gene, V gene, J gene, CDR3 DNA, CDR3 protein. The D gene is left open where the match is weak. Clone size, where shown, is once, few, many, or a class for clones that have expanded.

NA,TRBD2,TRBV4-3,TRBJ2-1,TGCGCCAGCAGCCAAGGTAGCGGGAGATCGAATGAGCAGTTCTTC,CASSQGSGRSNEQFF
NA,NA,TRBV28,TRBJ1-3,TGTGCCAGCAGAACCAGGGACAACTCTGGAAACACCATATATTTT,CASRTRDNSGNTIYF
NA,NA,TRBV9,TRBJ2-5,TGTGCCAGCAGCGTAGTCGAGGCGGGGGCAACCCAGTACTTC,CASSVVEAGATQYF
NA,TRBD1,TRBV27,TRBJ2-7,TGTGCCAGCAGTTTTGGCAGGGGGCGGTACGAGCAGTACTTC,CASSFGRGRYEQYF
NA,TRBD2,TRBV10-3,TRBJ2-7,TGTGCCATCAGTGAGTCTTTCCCTTTTATCGCGGGACTAAAGGACGAGCAGTACTTC,CAISESFPFIAGLKDEQYF
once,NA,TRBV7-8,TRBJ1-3,TGTGCCAGCAGCTTATATGCAGGGGTTGGAAACACCATATATTTT,CASSLYAGVGNTIYF
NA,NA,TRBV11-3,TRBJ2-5,TGTGCCAGCAGCTCCAGACAGGAGCAAGAGACCCAGTACTTC,CASSSRQEQETQYF
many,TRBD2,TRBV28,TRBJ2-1,TGTGCCAGCAGTTCCCCGGGACTAGCGGGCTGGACGACAAGGAGCTCCTACAATGAGCAGTTCTTC,CASSSPGLAGWTTRSSYNEQFF
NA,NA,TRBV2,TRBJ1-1,TGTGCCAGCAGTGACCGCCATCGGGGTTGGGACTCTGAAGCTTTCTTT,CASSDRHRGWDSEAFF
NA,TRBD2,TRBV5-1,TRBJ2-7,TGCGCCAGCAGCCTCCCAGGTGGCGGGAGTTTTATAACCTACGAGCAGTACTTC,CASSLPGGGSFITYEQYF
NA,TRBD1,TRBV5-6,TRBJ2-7,TGTGCCAGCAGCAGGGACAGGGTGGGGGAGCAGTACTTC,CASSRDRVGEQYF
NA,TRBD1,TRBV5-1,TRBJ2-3,TGCGCCAGCAGAAGGACAGGGGGAACAGATACGCAGTATTTT,CASRRTGGTDTQYF
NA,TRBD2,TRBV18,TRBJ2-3,TGTGCCAGCTCACCCCCGGGGGGTGACACAGATACGCAGTATTTT,CASSPPGGDTDTQYF
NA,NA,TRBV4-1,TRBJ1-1,TGCGCCAGCAGCCAAGTGGGGGCGCAGATAACTGAAGCTTTCTTT,CASSQVGAQITEAFF
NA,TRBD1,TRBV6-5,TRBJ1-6,TGTGCCAGCAGTCCCGGACAGGCGAGTTCACCCCTCCACTTT,CASSPGQASSPLHF
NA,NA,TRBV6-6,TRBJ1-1,TGTGCCAGCAGTTACTCGGCGGGGGCTGGGACTGAAGCTTTCTTT,CASSYSAGAGTEAFF
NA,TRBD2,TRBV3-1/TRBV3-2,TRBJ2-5,TGTGCCAGCAGCCAAGCCCCTAGCGGGGGGGCGTACCAAGAGACCCAGTACTTC,CASSQAPSGGAYQETQYF
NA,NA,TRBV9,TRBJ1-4,TGTGCCAGCAGCGCCCATCAGGGGCTGATGGCTAATGAAAAACTGTTTTTT,CASSAHQGLMANEKLFF
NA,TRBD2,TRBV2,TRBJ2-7,TGTGCCAGCAGTGTAGGACTAGCGTTAACAAGGGGGCAGTACTTC,CASSVGLALTRGQYF
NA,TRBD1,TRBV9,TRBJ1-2,TGTGCCAGCAGCCCCGTACAGGGGATTCCTAACTATGGCTACACCTTC,CASSPVQGIPNYGYTF
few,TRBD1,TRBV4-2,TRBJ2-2,TGTGCCAGCAGCTCTCACAGGGGGCCCACCGGGGAGCTGTTTTTT,CASSSHRGPTGELFF
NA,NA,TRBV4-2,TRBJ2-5,TGTGCCAGCAGCCAAGTCGGACAGCTTCAAGAGACCCAGTACTTC,CASSQVGQLQETQYF
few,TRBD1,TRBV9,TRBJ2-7,TGTGCCAGCAGCCCCCAAACCGGACAGGGAAGCACCTACGAGCAGTACTTC,CASSPQTGQGSTYEQYF